The 15 T cell receptor beta chains presented below share a single source sample, sequenced in a study of cytomegalovirus exposure and HLA in healthy donors. PCR employed 60 Vbeta and 13 Jbeta primers. Method: immunoSEQ multiplex PCR; TCRdb's copy keeps in-frame clones and lacks some. The table has 150,000 to 180,000 clones, about 84% seen once. The sequencing input was PBMCs. These receptors originate from a woman aged 40-49 years in good health and CMV-seropositive.

The genes are TRBV7-9 and TRBJ2-7; 8 nucleotides agree with TRBD2. CDR1 and CDR2 from the germline V gene are SEHNR and FQNEAQ (reference sequence). V trimming: 6 bases; J trimming: 2 bases; junction bases outside the gene matches: 9. The length of the CDR3 is 15 residues. In DNA form, the CDR3 reads TGTGCCAGCAGTAAAAGCGGGGGAATTCCCTACGAGCAGTACTTC. Translating it yields CASSKSGGIPYEQYF.

This chain connects TRBV6-6 to TRBJ1-4; 7 bases are shared with TRBD1. The V gene end was trimmed by 5 bases and the J gene end by 2 bases; junction bases not matched to a gene: 8. Germline V CDR1 and CDR2: MNHNY, SVGAGI (reference sequence). This CDR3 is built from 16 residues. CDR3 DNA: TGTGCCAGCAGTAAAGGTACAGGGGTCACTAATGAAAAACTGTTTTTT. It yields the protein CASSKGTGVTNEKLFF.

The V and J genes are TRBV7-2 and TRBJ1-2; TRBD1 matches 9 bases. This CDR3 is built from 14 residues. From germline, CDR1 is SGHTA and CDR2 FQGNSA. Germline trimming cut 5 bases from V and 4 bases from J; bases unmatched to any gene: 5. Written as DNA, the CDR3 is TGTGCCAGCAGCCCTCGGACAGGGGCCTATGGCTACACCTTC. This sequence encodes CASSPRTGAYGYTF.

This chain uses TRBV5-1 with TRBJ2-1; TRBD1 matches 8 bases. The germline CDR1 and CDR2 sequences are SGHRS and YFSETQ. V lost 3 bases and J lost 3; bases outside the gene matches: 5. This CDR3 region has 15 residues. CDR3: CASSSGQGNYNEQFF. The CDR3 DNA is TGCGCCAGCAGCTCCGGACAGGGTAACTACAATGAGCAGTTCTTC.

In its sample, this clone was seen a few times. The J gene is TRBJ1-5, the V gene TRBV28; D unresolved. The germline CDR1 and CDR2 sequences are MDHEN and SYDVKM. This CDR3 is built from 13 residues. V was pared by 5 bases and J by 6 bases, with 11 bases between. CDR3 protein: CASSRTELQPQHF. CDR3 DNA: TGTGCCAGCAGTCGGACTGAGCTTCAGCCCCAGCATTTT.

The chain links TRBV5-1 to TRBJ2-2, with TRBD2 matching over 14 bases. From germline, CDR1 is SGHRS and CDR2 YFSETQ. The CDR3 is 18 residues long. Trimming at V came to 3 bases and at J to 4 bases, leaving 8 bases not matched to a gene. The CDR3 sequence is CASSSLGLAGAGTGELFF. DNA for the CDR3: TGCGCCAGCAGCTCCCTGGGACTAGCGGGAGCCGGCACCGGGGAGCTGTTTTTT.

This rearrangement joins TRBV28 to TRBJ2-6; maybe TRBD1 (5 bases). This CDR3 region has 16 residues. With 5 bases removed from V and 2 bases from J, the gap between germline ends came to 13 bases. CDR1 MDHEN and CDR2 SYDVKM come from the germline V gene. The CDR3 region has the DNA TGTGCCAGCAGTCCAGGGAACGGAGCTGGGGCCAACGTCCTGACTTTC. Translating it yields CASSPGNGAGANVLTF. The full variable domain, its missing parts supplied by reference TRBV28 and TRBJ2-6, is DVKVTQSSRYLVKRTGEKVFLECVQDMDHENMFWYRQDPGLGLRLIYFSYDVKMKEKGDIPEGYSVSREKKERFSLILESASTNQTSMYLCASSPGNGAGANVLTFGAGSRLTVL.

The chain carries TRBV5-1 and TRBJ2-7; 7 nucleotides line up with TRBD1. Germline CDR1 is SGHRS and CDR2 is YFSETQ. Trimming cost V 2 bases and J 5 bases; bases outside gene matches: 10. The CDR3 covers 15 residues. CDR3 nucleotides: TGCGCCAGCAGCTTACCACAGGGGCGGTTAGACGAGCAGTACTTC. Translation: CASSLPQGRLDEQYF.

The CDR3 region has the DNA TGTGCCAGCAGTGTGTTCGGGACTAGCCGAGACACCGGGGAGCTGTTTTTT. It specifies CASSVFGTSRDTGELFF. The chain combines TRBV27 with TRBJ2-2; 9 bases map to TRBD2. The CDR3 is made up of 17 amino acids. V lost 5 bases, J lost 3 bases, and 10 bases stayed unmatched. CDR1 and CDR2 from the germline V gene are MNHEY and SMNVEV (reference sequence).

This clone appeared once. This chain connects TRBV18 to TRBJ1-1, with D uncertain. The CDR3 length is 13 residues. Between the trimmed V and J ends, which lost 3 bases and 0 bases, there was a span of 5 bases. Germline lookup yields CDR1 KGHSH and CDR2 LQKENI. CDR3 coding DNA: TGTGCCAGCTCACCGTCCATGAACACTGAAGCTTTCTTT. Translation: CASSPSMNTEAFF. The variable domain in full, with the rest retrieved from reference TRBV18 and TRBJ1-1, is NAGVMQNPRHLVRRRGQEARLRCSPMKGHSHVYWYRQLPEEGLKFMVYLQKENIIDESGMPKERFSAEFPKEGPSILRIQQVVRGDSAAYFCASSPSMNTEAFFGQGTRLTVV.

A single count supports this clone. The chain joins TRBV4-1 to TRBJ2-3; D might be TRBD1 (5 bases). V was trimmed by 2 bases and J by 1 base, leaving 16 bases between them. CDR1 and CDR2 (germline): MGHRA, YSYEKL. The CDR3 totals 17 residues. The CDR3 protein is CASSQYWPQGGTDTQYF. The DNA for the CDR3 is TGCGCCAGCAGCCAATATTGGCCCCAAGGGGGCACAGATACGCAGTATTTT.

The J gene is TRBJ2-7, the V gene TRBV28; D gene uncertain. The CDR3 length is 13 residues. Germline CDR1 MDHEN, CDR2 SYDVKM. Trimming stripped 4 bases from V and 9 bases from J, with 16 bases between. In nucleotides, the CDR3 is TGTGCCAGCAGTTCGCAAGCCCCCATTTTGCAGTACTTC. It yields the protein CASSSQAPILQYF.

V is TRBV2 and J is TRBJ2-1; D unclear. Per the germline V gene, CDR1 is SNHLY and CDR2 is FYNNEI. V dropped 6 bases and J dropped 7 bases, with 7 bases sitting between them. The CDR3 is made up of 11 amino acids. The CDR3 nucleotides read TGTGCCAGCAGCCCTAAGAATGAGCAGTTCTTC. Its translation is CASSPKNEQFF.

The chain is built from TRBV14 and TRBJ1-2; TRBD1 matches at 10 bases. The CDR3 is 15 amino acids. J lost 4 bases, V lost 1 base, and 3 bases had no gene match. Germline CDR1 SGHDN, CDR2 FVKESK. CDR3 sequence reads: CASSQATGGGYGYTF. CDR3 DNA sequence: TGTGCCAGCAGCCAAGCGACAGGGGGCGGCTATGGCTACACCTTC.

Only a few counts were recorded for this clone. The rearrangement uses TRBV6-1 and TRBJ2-1; TRBD2 aligns across 13 bases. V shed 3 bases, J shed 7 bases, and the junction held 6 bases outside the gene matches. This CDR3 spans 16 amino acids. CDR1 is MNHNS and CDR2 is SASEGT in the germline V gene. CDR3 sequence: CASSDRGLAGVNEQFF. For the CDR3, the DNA is TGTGCCAGCAGTGACCGCGGACTAGCGGGGGTTAATGAGCAGTTCTTC.